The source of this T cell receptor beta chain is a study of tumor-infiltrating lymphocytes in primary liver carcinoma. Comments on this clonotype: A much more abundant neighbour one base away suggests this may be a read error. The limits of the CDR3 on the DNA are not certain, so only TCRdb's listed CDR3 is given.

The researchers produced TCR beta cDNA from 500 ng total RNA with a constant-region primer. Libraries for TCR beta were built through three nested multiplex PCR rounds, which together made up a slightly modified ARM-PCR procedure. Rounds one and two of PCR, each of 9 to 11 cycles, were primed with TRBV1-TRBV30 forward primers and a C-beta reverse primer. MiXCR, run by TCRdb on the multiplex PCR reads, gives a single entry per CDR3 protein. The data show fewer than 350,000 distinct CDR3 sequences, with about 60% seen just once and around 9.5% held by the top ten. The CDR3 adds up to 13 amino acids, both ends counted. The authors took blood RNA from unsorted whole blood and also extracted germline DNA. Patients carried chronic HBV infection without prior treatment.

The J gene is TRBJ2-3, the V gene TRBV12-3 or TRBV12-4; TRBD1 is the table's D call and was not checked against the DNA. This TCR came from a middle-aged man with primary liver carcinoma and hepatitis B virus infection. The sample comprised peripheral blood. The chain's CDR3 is CVSSSSGSDTQYF.